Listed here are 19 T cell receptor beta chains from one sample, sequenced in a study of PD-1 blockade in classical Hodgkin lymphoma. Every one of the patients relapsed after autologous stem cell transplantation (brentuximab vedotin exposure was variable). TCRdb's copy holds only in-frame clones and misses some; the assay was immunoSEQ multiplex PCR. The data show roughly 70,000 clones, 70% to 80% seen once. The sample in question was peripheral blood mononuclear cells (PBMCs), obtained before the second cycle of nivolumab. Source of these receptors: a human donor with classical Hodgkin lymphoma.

As DNA, the CDR3 is TGTGCCAGCAGTCAAAAGCGGGGGGGCTTCACAGATACGCAGTATTTT. Translating it yields CASSQKRGGFTDTQYF. V gene TRBV28 combines with J gene TRBJ2-3; TRBD2 matches at 10 bases. The CDR3 has 16 amino acids. With 5 bases clipped from V and 2 bases from J, the junction kept 7 bases outside the gene matches. Germline CDR1 and CDR2: MDHEN and SYDVKM.

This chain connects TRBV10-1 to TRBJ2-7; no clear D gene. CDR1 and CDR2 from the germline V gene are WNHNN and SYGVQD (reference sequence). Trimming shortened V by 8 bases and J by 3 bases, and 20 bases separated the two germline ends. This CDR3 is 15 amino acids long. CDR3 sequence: CASPDGQAAYYEQYF. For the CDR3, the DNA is TGCGCCAGCCCTGATGGGCAGGCGGCATACTACGAGCAGTACTTC.

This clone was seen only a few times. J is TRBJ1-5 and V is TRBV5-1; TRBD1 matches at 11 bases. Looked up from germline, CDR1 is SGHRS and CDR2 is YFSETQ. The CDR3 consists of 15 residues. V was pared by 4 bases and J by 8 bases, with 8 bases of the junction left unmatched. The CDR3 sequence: CASSVAGTGGEPQHF. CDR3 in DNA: TGCGCCAGCAGCGTCGCGGGGACAGGGGGAGAGCCCCAGCATTTT.

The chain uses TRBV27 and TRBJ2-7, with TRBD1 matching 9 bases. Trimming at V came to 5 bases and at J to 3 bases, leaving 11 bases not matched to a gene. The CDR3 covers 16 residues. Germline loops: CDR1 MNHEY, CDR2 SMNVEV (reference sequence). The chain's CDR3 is CASSPGTGFGYYEQYF. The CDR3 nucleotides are TGTGCCAGCAGTCCCGGGACAGGGTTCGGGTACTACGAGCAGTACTTC.

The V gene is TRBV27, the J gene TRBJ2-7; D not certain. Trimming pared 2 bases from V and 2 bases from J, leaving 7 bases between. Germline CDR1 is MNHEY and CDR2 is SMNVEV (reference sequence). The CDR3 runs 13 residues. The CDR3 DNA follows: TGTGCCAGCAGTTTAGGGGTGACCTACGAGCAGTACTTC. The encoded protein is CASSLGVTYEQYF.

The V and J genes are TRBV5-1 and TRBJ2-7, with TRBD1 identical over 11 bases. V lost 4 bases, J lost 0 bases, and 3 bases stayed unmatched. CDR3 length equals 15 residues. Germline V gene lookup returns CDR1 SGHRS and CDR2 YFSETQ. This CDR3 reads CASSRTGGYSYEQYF. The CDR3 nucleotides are TGCGCCAGCAGCCGGACAGGGGGCTACTCCTACGAGCAGTACTTC.

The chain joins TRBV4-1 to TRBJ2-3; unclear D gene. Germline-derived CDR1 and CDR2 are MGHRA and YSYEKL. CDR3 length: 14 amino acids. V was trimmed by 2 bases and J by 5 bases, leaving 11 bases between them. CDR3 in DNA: TGCGCCAGCAGCCAATTCCTGGCCGGAGATACGCAGTATTTT. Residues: CASSQFLAGDTQYF.

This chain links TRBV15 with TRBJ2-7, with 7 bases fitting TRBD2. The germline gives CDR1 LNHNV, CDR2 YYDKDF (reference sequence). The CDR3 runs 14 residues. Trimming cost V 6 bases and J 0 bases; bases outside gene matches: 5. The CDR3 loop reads CATRERDPSYEQYF. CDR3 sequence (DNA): TGTGCCACCAGGGAGCGGGACCCCTCCTACGAGCAGTACTTC.

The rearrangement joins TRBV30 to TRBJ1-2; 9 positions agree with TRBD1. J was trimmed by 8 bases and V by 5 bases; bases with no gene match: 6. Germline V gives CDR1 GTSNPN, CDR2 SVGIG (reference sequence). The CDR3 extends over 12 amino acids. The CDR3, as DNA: TGTGCCTGGTATGGGACAGGGAAAGGCTACACCTTC. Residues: CAWYGTGKGYTF.

The CDR3 sequence: CASSEISSIPNYGYTF. CDR3 in DNA: TGTGCCAGCAGTGAAATTTCGAGCATCCCTAACTATGGCTACACCTTC. The chain has TRBV25-1 and TRBJ1-2; no reliable D call. V lost 2 bases and J lost 0, with 13 bases in between. Per the germline V gene, CDR1 is MGHDK and CDR2 is SYGVNS. CDR3 length equals 16 residues.

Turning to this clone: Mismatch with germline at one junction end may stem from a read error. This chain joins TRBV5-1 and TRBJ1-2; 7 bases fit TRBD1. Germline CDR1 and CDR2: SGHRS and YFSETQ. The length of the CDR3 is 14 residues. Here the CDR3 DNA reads TGCGCCAGCAACTTGGGCGGGACAGCGTATGGCTACACCTTC. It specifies CASNLGGTAYGYTF.

The CDR3 region is CASRPGAFTYEQYF. As DNA, the CDR3 is TGCGCCAGCAGACCAGGGGCGTTCACCTACGAGCAGTACTTC. This chain joins TRBV5-1 and TRBJ2-7; perhaps TRBD1 as D (6 bases). CDR3 length: 14 residues. Germline lookup yields CDR1 SGHRS and CDR2 YFSETQ. V lost 5 bases and J lost 2, with 14 bases in between.

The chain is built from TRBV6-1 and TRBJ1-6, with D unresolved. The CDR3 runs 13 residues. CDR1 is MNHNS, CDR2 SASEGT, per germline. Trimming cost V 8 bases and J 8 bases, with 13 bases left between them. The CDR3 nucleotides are TGTGCCAGCGTGGAACGACCCGATTCACCCCTCCACTTT. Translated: CASVERPDSPLHF.

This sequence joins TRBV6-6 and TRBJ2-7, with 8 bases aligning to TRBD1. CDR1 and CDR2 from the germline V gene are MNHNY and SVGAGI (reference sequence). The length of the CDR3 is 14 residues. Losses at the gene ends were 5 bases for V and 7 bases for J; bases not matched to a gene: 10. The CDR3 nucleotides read TGTGCCAGCAGTCCGACCGGGACAGGTTTTGAGCAGTACTTC. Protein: CASSPTGTGFEQYF.

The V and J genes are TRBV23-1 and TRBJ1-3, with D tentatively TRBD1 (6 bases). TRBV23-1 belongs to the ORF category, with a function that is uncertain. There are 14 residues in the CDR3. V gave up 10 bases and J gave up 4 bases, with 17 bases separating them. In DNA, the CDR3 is TGCGCCACTCCCTGCAGGGGTTTAGGAAACACCATATATTTT. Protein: CATPCRGLGNTIYF.

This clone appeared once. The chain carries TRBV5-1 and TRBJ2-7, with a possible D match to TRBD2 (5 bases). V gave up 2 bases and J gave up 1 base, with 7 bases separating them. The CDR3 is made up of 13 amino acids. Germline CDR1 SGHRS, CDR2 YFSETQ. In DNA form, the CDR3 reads TGCGCCAGCAGCTTAGAGCGGTCCTACGAGCAGTACTTC. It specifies CASSLERSYEQYF.

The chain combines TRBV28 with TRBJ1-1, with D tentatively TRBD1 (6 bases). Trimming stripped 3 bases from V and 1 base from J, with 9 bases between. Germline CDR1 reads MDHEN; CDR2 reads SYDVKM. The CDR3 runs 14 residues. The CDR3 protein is CASSLAGANTEAFF. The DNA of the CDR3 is TGTGCCAGCAGTTTGGCAGGGGCGAACACTGAAGCTTTCTTT.

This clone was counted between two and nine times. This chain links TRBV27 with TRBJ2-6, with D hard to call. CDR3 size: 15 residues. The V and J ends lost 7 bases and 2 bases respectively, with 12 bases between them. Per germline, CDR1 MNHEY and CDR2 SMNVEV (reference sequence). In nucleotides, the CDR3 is TGTGCCAGCACCGGTTGGGGTGCTGGGGCCAACGTCCTGACTTTC. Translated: CASTGWGAGANVLTF.

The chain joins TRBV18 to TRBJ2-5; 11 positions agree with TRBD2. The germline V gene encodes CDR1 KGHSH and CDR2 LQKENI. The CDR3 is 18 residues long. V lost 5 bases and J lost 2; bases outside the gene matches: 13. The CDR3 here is CASSNRLTSGDLQETQYF. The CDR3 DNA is TGTGCCAGCTCAAACCGGTTGACTAGCGGGGACCTACAAGAGACCCAGTACTTC.